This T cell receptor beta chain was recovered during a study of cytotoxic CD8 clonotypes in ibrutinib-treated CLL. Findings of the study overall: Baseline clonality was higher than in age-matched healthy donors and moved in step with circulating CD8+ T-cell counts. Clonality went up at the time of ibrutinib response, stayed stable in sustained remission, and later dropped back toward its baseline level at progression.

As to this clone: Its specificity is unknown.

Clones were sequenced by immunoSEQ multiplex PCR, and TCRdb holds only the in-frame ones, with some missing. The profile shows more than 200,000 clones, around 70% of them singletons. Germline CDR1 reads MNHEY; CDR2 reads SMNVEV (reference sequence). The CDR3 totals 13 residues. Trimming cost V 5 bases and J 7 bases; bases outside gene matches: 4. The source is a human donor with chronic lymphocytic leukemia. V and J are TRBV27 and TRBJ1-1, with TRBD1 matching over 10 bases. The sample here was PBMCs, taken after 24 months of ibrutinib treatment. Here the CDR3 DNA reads TGTGCCAGCAGTCCGGGACAGGGGAATGAAGCTTTCTTT. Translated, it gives CASSPGQGNEAFF.